This TCR beta chain appears in the sequencing data of a study of OX40 agonist ivuxolimab in advanced cancers. About the research overall: Aged roughly 23 to 79 with a mean of approximately 57 years, they were under 85% male. Of the patients, three showed partial responses, one with hepatocellular carcinoma and two with cutaneous melanoma.

Clones were sequenced by immunoSEQ multiplex PCR, and TCRdb holds only the in-frame ones, with some missing. This table holds roughly 66,000 clones, under 90% found once. Trimming removed 8 bases at V and 0 bases at J, with 13 bases between. The CDR3 contains 14 residues. CDR1 LNHDA and CDR2 SQIVND come from the germline V gene (reference sequence). J is TRBJ1-1 and V is TRBV19; D call uncertain. Source: CD4+ or CD8+ T cells sorted from blood, taken in a trial of the OX40 agonist ivuxolimab. This TCR was recovered from an adult with an advanced solid tumor such as melanoma, head and neck, liver or kidney cancer. The CDR3 spells CASSPWDMNTEAFF. The DNA of the CDR3 is TGTGCCAGTTCCCCTTGGGATATGAACACTGAAGCTTTCTTT.